This T cell receptor (beta chain) was captured in a study of T-cell reconstitution after alpha-beta-depleted transplantation in children. Preparing the TCRbeta library involved the use of unique molecular identifiers. MiXCR, applied by TCRdb to the PCR reads, yields one record per CDR3 protein. The repertoire holds 100,000 or so distinct CDR3 sequences, over 9% seen once, with about 15% in the top ten. CDR3 length equals 13 residues. Per the germline V gene, CDR1 is DFQATT and CDR2 is SNEGSKA (reference sequence). The origin of this receptor is a human donor who donated a stem cell graft to a child with inherited bone marrow failure. The chain has TRBV20-1 and TRBJ1-1; D is perhaps TRBD1 (5 bases). Sequenced here: PBMCs from the stem cell graft donor, sampled from the stem cell graft. CDR3 nucleotides: TGCAGACCATACAGGCGGCAGAACACTGAAGCTTTCTTT. Amino acid sequence: CRPYRRQNTEAFF.